This T cell receptor beta chain was captured by sequencing in a study of shared clonotypes between healthy human individuals. At the level of the study: The composition of the donors was two women and three men aged 18 to 49. Three plates were used per donor for CD4 naive, three for CD4 memory, two for CD8 naive and one for CD8 memory.

Assay: immunoSEQ multiplex PCR; the TCRdb copy retains only in-frame clones and omits some. There are approximately 2,000,000 clones in the sample; roughly 90% occur only once, and about 0.36% lies in the top ten. The sequence came from a man aged 18-30 years in good health. Some clones in this sample may be carry-over from other donors' samples. Material: naive CD4+ T cells from PBMCs. The subset: CD45RA+ positively selected.

The CDR3 sequence: CASSVAGRNEQYF. CDR3 nucleotide sequence: TGCGCCAGCAGCGTCGCGGGGCGGAACGAGCAGTACTTC. This chain uses TRBV5-1 with TRBJ2-7, with D possibly being TRBD2 (6 bases). CDR1 is SGHRS and CDR2 is YFSETQ in the germline V gene. Trimming cost V 4 bases and J 5 bases, with 13 bases left between them. The CDR3 sequence is 13 residues long.